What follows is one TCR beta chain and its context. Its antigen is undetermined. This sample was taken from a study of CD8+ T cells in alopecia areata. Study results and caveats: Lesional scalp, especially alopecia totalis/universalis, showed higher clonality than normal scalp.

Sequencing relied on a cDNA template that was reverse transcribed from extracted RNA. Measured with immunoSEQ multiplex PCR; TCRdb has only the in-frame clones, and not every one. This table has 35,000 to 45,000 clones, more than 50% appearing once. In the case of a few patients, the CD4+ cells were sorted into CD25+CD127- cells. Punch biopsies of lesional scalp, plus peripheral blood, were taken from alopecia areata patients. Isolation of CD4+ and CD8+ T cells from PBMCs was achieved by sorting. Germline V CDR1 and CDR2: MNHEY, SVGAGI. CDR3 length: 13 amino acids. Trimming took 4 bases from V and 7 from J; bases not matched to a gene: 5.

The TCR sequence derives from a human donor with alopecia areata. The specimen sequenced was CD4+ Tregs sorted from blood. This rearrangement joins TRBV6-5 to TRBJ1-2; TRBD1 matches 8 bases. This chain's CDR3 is CASSWGQAAGYTF. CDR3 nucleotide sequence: TGTGCCAGCAGTTGGGGACAGGCCGCTGGCTACACCTTC.